A single sample gave rise to the 21 T cell receptor beta chains below, sequenced in a study of blood T cell repertoires in COVID-19. Only in-frame clones appear in the TCRdb table, and some are missing; sequencing was by immunoSEQ multiplex PCR. Here the sample spans tens of thousands of clones, roughly 87% being singletons. The sample taken for sequencing was peripheral blood. The receptor source for this set is a man between 40 and 49 years old with COVID-19, enrolled during active disease.

V usage is TRBV11-2 and J usage is TRBJ1-1; a possible D gene is TRBD1 (5 bases). Trimming left V 5 bases short and J 10 bases short, with 14 bases between. The CDR3 extends over 12 amino acids. Germline-derived CDR1 and CDR2 are SGHAT and FQNNGV. CDR3 residues: CASSHTGRAAFF. CDR3 sequence (DNA): TGTGCCAGCAGCCACACAGGCAGGGCAGCTTTCTTT.

This clone was observed once. The V and J genes are TRBV25-1 and TRBJ2-7; 12 bases fit TRBD2. CDR1 and CDR2 (germline): MGHDK, SYGVNS. V gave up 4 bases and J gave up 6 bases; unmatched junction bases: 1. This CDR3 region has 13 residues. CDR3: CASSGTSGTEQYF. The CDR3 bases are TGTGCCAGCAGTGGGACTAGCGGGACCGAGCAGTACTTC.

The rearrangement joins TRBV19 to TRBJ1-1; possible D gene TRBD1, 6 bases. The CDR3 covers 13 residues. In germline, CDR1 is LNHDA, CDR2 SQIVND (reference sequence). V lost 7 bases, J lost 3 bases, and 12 bases lay in between. The CDR3 loop reads CASKEQGHTEAFF. The CDR3 DNA reads as TGTGCCAGTAAGGAACAGGGACACACTGAAGCTTTCTTT.

This chain links TRBV7-2 with TRBJ2-5, with D possibly being TRBD1 (6 bases). Germline V gene data show CDR1 as SGHTA and CDR2 as FQGNSA. This CDR3 region has 14 residues. The V gene lost 5 bases and the J gene lost 5 bases, with 15 bases spanning the gap. CDR3 sequence: CASSPSRGYETQYF. For the CDR3, the DNA is TGTGCCAGCAGCCCCAGTAGGGGGTACGAGACCCAGTACTTC. Together with reference TRBV7-2 and TRBJ2-5, the CDR3 gives the full variable domain: GAGVSQSPSNKVTEKGKDVELRCDPISGHTALYWYRQSLGQGLEFLIYFQGNSAPDKSGLPSDRFSAERTGGSVSTLTIQRTQQEDSAVYLCASSPSRGYETQYFGPGTRLLVL.

V usage is TRBV18 and J usage is TRBJ2-7, with D hard to call. Germline V gives CDR1 KGHSH, CDR2 LQKENI. The CDR3 has 14 residues. The V gene lost 3 bases and the J gene lost 2 bases, with 11 bases spanning the gap. The CDR3 protein is CASSPPGNPYEQYF. DNA for the CDR3: TGTGCCAGCTCACCCCCCGGTAATCCCTACGAGCAGTACTTC.

The chain is built from TRBV30 and TRBJ2-3; 7 nucleotides match TRBD2. The junction had 6 bases not matched to a gene; V was cut back by 3 bases and J by 6 bases. The CDR3 has 13 amino acids. CDR1 GTSNPN and CDR2 SVGIG come from the germline V gene (reference sequence). CDR3 coding DNA: TGTGCCTGGAGGGGAGGGAGACAGGATACGCAGTATTTT. It specifies CAWRGGRQDTQYF.

This clone was counted once. The gene calls are TRBV18 and TRBJ1-6; the match to TRBD1 covers 9 bases. The CDR3 runs 15 residues. The junction had 11 bases not matched to a gene; V was cut back by 8 bases and J by 9 bases. Germline CDR1 is KGHSH and CDR2 is LQKENI. CDR3 protein: CASVDSGTGISPLHF. The CDR3 nucleotides read TGTGCCAGCGTCGACTCCGGGACAGGGATTTCACCCCTCCACTTT.

V usage is TRBV7-9 and J usage is TRBJ1-2; the D is unclear. CDR1 and CDR2 (germline): SEHNR, FQNEAQ (reference sequence). Trimming pared 3 bases from V and 2 bases from J, leaving 10 bases between. This CDR3 has 14 residues. This CDR3 reads CASSLFTENYGYTF. CDR3 sequence (DNA): TGTGCCAGCAGCTTGTTCACTGAGAACTATGGCTACACCTTC.

The chain links TRBV6-5 to TRBJ2-1, with 12 bases matching TRBD2. CDR1 is MNHEY, CDR2 SVGAGI, per germline. CDR3 length equals 13 residues. The V gene end was trimmed by 6 bases and the J gene end by 7 bases; junction bases not matched to a gene: 1. For the CDR3, the DNA is TGTGCCAGCAGGCTAGCGGGAGGGAATGAGCAGTTCTTC. Protein sequence: CASRLAGGNEQFF.

V and J are TRBV15 and TRBJ1-4; the D is unclear. This CDR3 has 15 amino acids. Germline V CDR1 and CDR2: LNHNV, YYDKDF (reference sequence). Deletions cut 8 bases from V and 5 bases from J, with 18 bases between. DNA of the CDR3: TGTGCCACCGGGGAGCCGCCACCCCAAAATGAAAAACTGTTTTTT. It translates to CATGEPPPQNEKLFF.

The V call is TRBV27, the J call TRBJ1-5; 8 positions agree with TRBD1. Germline V lookup: CDR1 MNHEY, CDR2 SMNVEV (reference sequence). The CDR3 covers 14 residues. The V gene end was trimmed by 8 bases and the J gene end by 0 bases; junction bases not matched to a gene: 3. CDR3 residues: CASRQGISNQPQHF. CDR3 nucleotide sequence: TGTGCCAGCCGACAGGGGATTAGCAATCAGCCCCAGCATTTT.

The chain is built from TRBV2 and TRBJ2-7, with 7 bases identical to TRBD1. Trimming at V came to 7 bases and at J to 0 bases, leaving 3 bases not matched to a gene. Per the germline V gene, CDR1 is SNHLY and CDR2 is FYNNEI. The CDR3 contains 13 residues. The CDR3 is CASKGGLSYEQYF. CDR3 in DNA: TGTGCCAGCAAAGGGGGCCTCTCCTACGAGCAGTACTTC.

J is TRBJ2-5 and V is TRBV29-1; perhaps TRBD1 as D (6 bases). The germline V gene encodes CDR1 SQVTM and CDR2 ANQGSEA. Trimming cost V 7 bases and J 8 bases, with 14 bases left between them. CDR3 length: 11 residues. The CDR3: CSAAAGVTQYF. The CDR3 DNA sequence: TGCAGCGCCGCGGCAGGGGTCACCCAGTACTTC. Full variable domain (outside the CDR3, taken from reference TRBV29-1 and TRBJ2-5): SAVISQKPSRDICQRGTSLTIQCQVDSQVTMMFWYRQQPGQSLTLIATANQGSEATYESGFVIDKFPISRPNLTFSTLTVSNMSPEDSSIYLCSAAAGVTQYFGPGTRLLVL.

The V gene is TRBV7-6, the J gene TRBJ1-3, with D unclear. Trimming cost V 5 bases and J 0 bases, with 8 bases left between them. The CDR3 spans 14 residues. Germline CDR1 is SGHVS and CDR2 is FNYEAQ. CDR3 sequence reads: CASSATSSGNTIYF. CDR3 DNA sequence: TGTGCCAGCAGCGCCACTAGCTCTGGAAACACCATATATTTT.

The chain links TRBV6-1 to TRBJ2-6; a possible D gene is TRBD1 (6 bases). The germline V and J ends were trimmed by 2 bases and 1 base, with 12 bases remaining between them. This CDR3 contains 17 residues. Germline V CDR1 and CDR2: MNHNS, SASEGT. The CDR3 loop reads CASSERGRGSGANVLTF. The DNA of the CDR3 is TGTGCCAGCAGTGAAAGGGGCAGGGGTTCTGGGGCCAACGTCCTGACTTTC.

CDR3 nucleotides: TGTGCCAGTACCTACGACGTCGGGACAGGGACTGAAGCTTTCTTT. It yields the protein CASTYDVGTGTEAFF. The chain employs TRBV19 and TRBJ1-1; 9 bases fit TRBD1. Germline V gene lookup returns CDR1 LNHDA and CDR2 SQIVND (reference sequence). The CDR3 consists of 15 residues. The V and J ends lost 7 bases and 5 bases, in that order; junction bases with no gene match: 11. The full variable domain, completed using reference TRBV19 and TRBJ1-1, is DGGITQSPKYLFRKEGQNVTLSCEQNLNHDAMYWYRQDPGQGLRLIYYSQIVNDFQKGDIAEGYSVSREKKESFPLTVTSAQKNPTAFYLCASTYDVGTGTEAFFGQGTRLTVV.

The chain combines TRBV9 with TRBJ2-1; 8 bases fit TRBD2. This CDR3 region has 18 residues. Germline CDR1 reads SGDLS; CDR2 reads YYNGEE. V dropped 0 bases and J dropped 7; count of bases not matched to a gene: 15. CDR3 sequence: CASSVGGVTGGPGNEQFF. CDR3 sequence (DNA): TGTGCCAGCAGCGTAGGGGGGGTCACGGGAGGGCCAGGTAATGAGCAGTTCTTC.

This clone was seen a handful of times. The genes are TRBV11-2 and TRBJ2-5, with D possibly being TRBD1 (6 bases). This CDR3 region has 15 residues. Germline lookup yields CDR1 SGHAT and CDR2 FQNNGV. V lost 1 base and J lost 0, with 9 bases in between. The CDR3 here is CASSLVGGYQETQYF. In DNA form, the CDR3 reads TGTGCCAGCAGCTTAGTAGGGGGTTACCAAGAGACCCAGTACTTC. Together with reference TRBV11-2 and TRBJ2-5, the CDR3 gives the full variable domain: EAGVAQSPRYKIIEKRQSVAFWCNPISGHATLYWYQQILGQGPKLLIQFQNNGVVDDSQLPKDRFSAERLKGVDSTLKIQPAKLEDSAVYLCASSLVGGYQETQYFGPGTRLLVL.

The chain carries TRBV29-1 and TRBJ1-4; D call uncertain. This CDR3 spans 11 amino acids. Trimming shortened V by 1 base and J by 8 bases, and 5 bases separated the two germline ends. The germline CDR1 and CDR2 sequences are SQVTM and ANQGSEA. The CDR3 loop reads CSVEGGEKLFF. The CDR3 nucleotides read TGCAGCGTTGAAGGAGGGGAAAAACTGTTTTTT.

This chain joins TRBV27 and TRBJ2-3; TRBD2 matches 10 bases. With V trimmed by 5 bases and J by 1 base, 6 bases remained unmatched. This CDR3 is built from 16 residues. CDR1 and CDR2 (germline): MNHEY, SMNVEV (reference sequence). The CDR3 is CASSTPGTSGTDTQYF. CDR3 nucleotide sequence: TGTGCCAGCAGTACTCCCGGGACTAGCGGCACAGATACGCAGTATTTT.

The rearrangement links TRBV9 to TRBJ2-2; 8 nucleotides agree with TRBD2. CDR1 is SGDLS and CDR2 is YYNGEE in the germline V gene. V lost 0 bases to trimming and J lost 9 bases; unmatched junction nucleotides: 7. CDR3 length: 15 amino acids. CDR3 in amino acids: CASSVEASGPWELFF. In DNA form, the CDR3 reads TGTGCCAGCAGCGTAGAGGCTAGCGGGCCCTGGGAGCTGTTTTTT.